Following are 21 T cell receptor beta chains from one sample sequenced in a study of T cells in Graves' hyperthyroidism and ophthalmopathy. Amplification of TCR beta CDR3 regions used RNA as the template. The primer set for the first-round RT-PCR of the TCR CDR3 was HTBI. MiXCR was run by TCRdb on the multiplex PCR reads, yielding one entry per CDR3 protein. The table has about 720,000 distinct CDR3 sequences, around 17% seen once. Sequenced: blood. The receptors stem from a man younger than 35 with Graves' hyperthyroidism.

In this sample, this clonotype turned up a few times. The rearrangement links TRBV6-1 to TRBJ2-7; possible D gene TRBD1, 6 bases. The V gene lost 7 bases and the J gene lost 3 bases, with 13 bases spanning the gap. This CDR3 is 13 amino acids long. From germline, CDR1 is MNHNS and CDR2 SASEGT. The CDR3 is CASKGDLFYEQYF. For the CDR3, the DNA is TGTGCCAGCAAGGGGGACCTCTTCTACGAGCAGTACTTC.

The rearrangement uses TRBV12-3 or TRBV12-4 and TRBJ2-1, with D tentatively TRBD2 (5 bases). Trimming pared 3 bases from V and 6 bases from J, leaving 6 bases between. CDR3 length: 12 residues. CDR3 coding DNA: TGTGCCAGCAGTTTTGGGAGCAATGAGCAGTTCTTC. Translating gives CASSFGSNEQFF.

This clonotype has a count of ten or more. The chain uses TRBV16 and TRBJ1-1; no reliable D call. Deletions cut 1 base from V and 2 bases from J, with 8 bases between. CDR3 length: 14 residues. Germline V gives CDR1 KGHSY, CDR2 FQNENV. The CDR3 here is CASSQLSHNTEAFF. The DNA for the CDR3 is TGTGCCAGCAGCCAATTGAGTCACAACACTGAAGCTTTCTTT.

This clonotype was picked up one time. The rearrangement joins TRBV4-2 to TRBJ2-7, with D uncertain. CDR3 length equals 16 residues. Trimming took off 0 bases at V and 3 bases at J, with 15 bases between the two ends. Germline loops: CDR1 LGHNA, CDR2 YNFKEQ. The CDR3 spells CASSQDKVNPFYEQYF. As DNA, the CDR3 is TGTGCCAGCAGCCAAGATAAGGTAAACCCCTTCTACGAGCAGTACTTC.

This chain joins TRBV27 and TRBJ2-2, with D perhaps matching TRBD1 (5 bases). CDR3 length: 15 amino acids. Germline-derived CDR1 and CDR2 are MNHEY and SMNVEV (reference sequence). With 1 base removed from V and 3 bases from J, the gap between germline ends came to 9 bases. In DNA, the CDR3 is TGTGCCAGCAGTTTATTACCAGGGTACACCGGGGAGCTGTTTTTT. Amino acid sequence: CASSLLPGYTGELFF.

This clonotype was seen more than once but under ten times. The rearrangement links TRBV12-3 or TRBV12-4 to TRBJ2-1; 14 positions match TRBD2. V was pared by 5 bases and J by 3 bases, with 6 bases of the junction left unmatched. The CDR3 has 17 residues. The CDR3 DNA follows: TGTGCCAGCAGTAAGACTAGCGGGAGGGGTATCTACAATGAGCAGTTCTTC. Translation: CASSKTSGRGIYNEQFF.

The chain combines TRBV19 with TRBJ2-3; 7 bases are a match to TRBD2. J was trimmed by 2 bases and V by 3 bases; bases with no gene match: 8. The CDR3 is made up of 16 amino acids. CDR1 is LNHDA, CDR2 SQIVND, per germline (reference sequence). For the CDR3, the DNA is TGTGCCAGTAGTATGGCGGCTAGCGGACTCACAGATACGCAGTATTTT. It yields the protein CASSMAASGLTDTQYF.

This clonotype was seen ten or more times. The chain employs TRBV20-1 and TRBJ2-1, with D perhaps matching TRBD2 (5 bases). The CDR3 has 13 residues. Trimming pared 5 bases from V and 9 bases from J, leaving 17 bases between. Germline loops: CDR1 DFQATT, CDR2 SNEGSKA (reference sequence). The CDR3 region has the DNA TGCAGTGCTCATGATTCAGGCCGGGGTGAGCAGTTCTTC. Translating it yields CSAHDSGRGEQFF.

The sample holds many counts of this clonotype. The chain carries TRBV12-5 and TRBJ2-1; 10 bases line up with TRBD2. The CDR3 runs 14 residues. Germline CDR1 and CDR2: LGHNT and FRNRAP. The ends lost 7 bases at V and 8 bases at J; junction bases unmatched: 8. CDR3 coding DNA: TGTGCTAGTGCTCTCCTCGGGACTAGCGATGAGCAGTTCTTC. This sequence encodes CASALLGTSDEQFF. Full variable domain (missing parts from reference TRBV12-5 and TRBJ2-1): DARVTQTPRHKVTEMGQEVTMRCQPILGHNTVFWYRQTMMQGLELLAYFRNRAPLDDSGMPKDRFSAEMPDATLATLKIQPSEPRDSAVYFCASALLGTSDEQFFGPGTRLTVL.

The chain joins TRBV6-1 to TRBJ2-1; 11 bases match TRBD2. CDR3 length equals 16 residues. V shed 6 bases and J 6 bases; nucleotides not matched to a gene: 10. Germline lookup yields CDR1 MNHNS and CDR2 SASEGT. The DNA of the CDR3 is TGTGCCAGCAGGGGGACTAGCGGCCGACACCTCAATGAGCAGTTCTTC. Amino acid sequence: CASRGTSGRHLNEQFF.

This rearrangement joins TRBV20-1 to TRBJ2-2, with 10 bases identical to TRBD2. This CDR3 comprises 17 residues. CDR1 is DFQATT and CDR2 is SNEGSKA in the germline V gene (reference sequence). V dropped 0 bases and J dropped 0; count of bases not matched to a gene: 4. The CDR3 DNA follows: TGCAGTGCTAGAGATCCAGGGACTAGCGCGAACACCGGGGAGCTGTTTTTT. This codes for CSARDPGTSANTGELFF.

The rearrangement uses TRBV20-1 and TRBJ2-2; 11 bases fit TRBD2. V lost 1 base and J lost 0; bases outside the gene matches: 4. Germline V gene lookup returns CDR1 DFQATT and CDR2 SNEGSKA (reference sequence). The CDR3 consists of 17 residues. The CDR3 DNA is TGCAGTGCTAGAGGCCCGGGACTAGCGGCGAACACCGGGGAGCTGTTTTTT. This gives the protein CSARGPGLAANTGELFF.

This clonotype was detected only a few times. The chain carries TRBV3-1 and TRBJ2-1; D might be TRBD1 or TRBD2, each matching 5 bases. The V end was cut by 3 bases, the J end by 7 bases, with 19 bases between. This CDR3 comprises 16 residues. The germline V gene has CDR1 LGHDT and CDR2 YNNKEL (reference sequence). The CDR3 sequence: CASSQDMDFGWNEQFF. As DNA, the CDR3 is TGTGCCAGCAGCCAGGACATGGACTTTGGGTGGAATGAGCAGTTCTTC.

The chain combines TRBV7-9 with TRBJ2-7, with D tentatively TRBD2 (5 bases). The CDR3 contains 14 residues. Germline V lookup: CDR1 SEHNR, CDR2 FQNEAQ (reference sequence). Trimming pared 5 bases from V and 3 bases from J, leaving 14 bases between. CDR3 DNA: TGTGCCAGCAGCCCGCTCGGGGATGGCTACGAGCAGTACTTC. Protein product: CASSPLGDGYEQYF. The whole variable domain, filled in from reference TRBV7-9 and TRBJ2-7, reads DTGVSQNPRHKITKRGQNVTFRCDPISEHNRLYWYRQTLGQGPEFLTYFQNEAQLEKSRLLSDRFSAERPKGSFSTLEIQRTEQGDSAMYLCASSPLGDGYEQYFGPGTRLTVT.

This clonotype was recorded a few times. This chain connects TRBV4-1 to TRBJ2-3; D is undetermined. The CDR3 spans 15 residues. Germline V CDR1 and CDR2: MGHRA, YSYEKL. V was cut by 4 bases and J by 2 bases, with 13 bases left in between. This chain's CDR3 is CASSPSVGNTDTQYF. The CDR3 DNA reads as TGCGCCAGCAGCCCCTCAGTGGGGAACACAGATACGCAGTATTTT.

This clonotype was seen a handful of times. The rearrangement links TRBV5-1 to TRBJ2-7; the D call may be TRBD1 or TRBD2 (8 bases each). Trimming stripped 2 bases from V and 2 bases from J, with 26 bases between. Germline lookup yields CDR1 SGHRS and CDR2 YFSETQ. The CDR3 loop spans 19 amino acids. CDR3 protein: CASSFSDRASTSETYEQYF. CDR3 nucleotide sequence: TGCGCCAGCAGCTTTTCGGACAGGGCTTCGACTAGCGAGACCTACGAGCAGTACTTC.

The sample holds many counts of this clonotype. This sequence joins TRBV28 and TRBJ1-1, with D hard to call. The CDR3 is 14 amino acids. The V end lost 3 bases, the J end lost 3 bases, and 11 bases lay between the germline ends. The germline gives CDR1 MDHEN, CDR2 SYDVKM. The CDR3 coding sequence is TGTGCCAGCAGTTTCTACGGAGAGGACACTGAAGCTTTCTTT. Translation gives CASSFYGEDTEAFF.

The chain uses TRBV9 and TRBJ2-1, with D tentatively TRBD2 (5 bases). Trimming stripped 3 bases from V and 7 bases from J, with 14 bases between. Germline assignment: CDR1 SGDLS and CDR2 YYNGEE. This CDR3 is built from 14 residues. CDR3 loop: CASSAGASGNEQFF. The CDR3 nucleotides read TGTGCCAGCAGCGCAGGCGCCAGCGGAAATGAGCAGTTCTTC.

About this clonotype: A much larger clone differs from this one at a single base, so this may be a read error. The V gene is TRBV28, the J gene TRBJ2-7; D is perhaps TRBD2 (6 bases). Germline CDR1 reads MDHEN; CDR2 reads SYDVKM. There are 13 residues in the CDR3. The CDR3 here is CASSRPGDDERYF. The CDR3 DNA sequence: TGTGCCAGCAGCCGGCCGGGAGACGACGAGCGGTACTTC.

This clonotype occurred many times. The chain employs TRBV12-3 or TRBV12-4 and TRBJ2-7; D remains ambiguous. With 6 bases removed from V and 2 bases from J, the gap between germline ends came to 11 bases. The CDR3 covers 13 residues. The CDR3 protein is CASSPALTYEQYF. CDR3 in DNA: TGTGCCAGCAGCCCTGCTCTCACCTACGAGCAGTACTTC.

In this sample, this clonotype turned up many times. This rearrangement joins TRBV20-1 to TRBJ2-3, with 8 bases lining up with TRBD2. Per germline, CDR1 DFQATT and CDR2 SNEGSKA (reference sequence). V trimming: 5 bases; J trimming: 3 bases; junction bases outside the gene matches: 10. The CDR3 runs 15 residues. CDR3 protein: CSAGTTSGVTDTQYF. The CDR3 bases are TGCAGTGCTGGAACTACTAGCGGAGTTACAGATACGCAGTATTTT.